One sample yielded the 29 T cell receptor beta chains listed below, sequenced in a study of cytomegalovirus exposure and HLA in healthy donors. Primers: 60 Vbeta forward and 13 Jbeta reverse. Clones were sequenced by immunoSEQ multiplex PCR, and TCRdb holds only the in-frame ones, with some missing. Of approximately 140,000 clones listed, roughly three quarters are singletons. The sample consisted of PBMCs. These receptors originate from a woman in her forties or fifties in good health and CMV-seronegative.

This chain uses TRBV28 with TRBJ1-2; 7 bases line up with TRBD1. CDR1 is MDHEN and CDR2 is SYDVKM in the germline V gene. The trim removed 7 bases at V and 4 bases at J, leaving 6 bases unmatched. The CDR3 has 13 amino acids. The CDR3 here is CASTPDRLYGYTF. The CDR3 DNA reads as TGTGCCAGCACCCCGGACAGGCTCTATGGCTACACCTTC.

The rearrangement joins TRBV28 to TRBJ1-5; unclear D gene. This CDR3 contains 14 residues. V dropped 3 bases and J dropped 4 bases, with 10 bases sitting between them. In germline, CDR1 is MDHEN, CDR2 SYDVKM. The DNA of the CDR3 is TGTGCCAGCAGTTTGCGGTTTAAGAATCAGCCCCAGCATTTT. This sequence encodes CASSLRFKNQPQHF.

This clone showed up just once. The chain carries TRBV19 and TRBJ1-1; D ambiguous. The V end was cut by 0 bases, the J end by 4 bases, with 15 bases between. Per the germline V gene, CDR1 is LNHDA and CDR2 is SQIVND (reference sequence). The CDR3 sequence is 16 residues long. CDR3 sequence reads: CASSIDQLTPSTEAFF. The CDR3 region has the DNA TGTGCCAGTAGTATAGATCAGCTGACCCCTAGCACTGAAGCTTTCTTT.

The rearrangement uses TRBV5-4 and TRBJ2-7, with D perhaps TRBD2 (7 bases). The germline V and J ends were trimmed by 0 bases and 3 bases, with 13 bases remaining between them. CDR1 and CDR2 from the germline V gene are SGHNT and YYREEE (reference sequence). This CDR3 comprises 15 residues. The CDR3 nucleotides are TGTGCCAGCAGCTTGGCATCGGGGGGCGGCTACGAGCAGTACTTC. Its protein product is CASSLASGGGYEQYF.

V gene TRBV2 combines with J gene TRBJ1-5; TRBD1 matches 8 bases. CDR1 and CDR2 from the germline V gene are SNHLY and FYNNEI. CDR3 length equals 16 residues. The junction had 9 bases not matched to a gene; V was cut back by 3 bases and J by 5 bases. CDR3 sequence (DNA): TGTGCCAGCAGTGACCATCCGGACAGGGCACATCAGCCCCAGCATTTT. Amino acid sequence: CASSDHPDRAHQPQHF.

Points on this clone: The junction and the germline gene differ at one end; a read error may be behind it. The V call is TRBV7-7, the J call TRBJ2-1, with 10 bases identical to TRBD2. CDR1 and CDR2 from the germline V gene are SSHAT and FNYEAQ (reference sequence). The CDR3 runs to 14 residues. This CDR3 reads CASSLTSGLNEQFF. The CDR3 nucleotides read TGTGCTAGCAGCTTGACTAGCGGGTTGAATGAGCAGTTCTTC.

The chain recombines TRBV27 with TRBJ2-7; weak D call: TRBD1 (5 bases). CDR1 is MNHEY and CDR2 is SMNVEV in the germline V gene (reference sequence). The CDR3 covers 16 residues. V was shortened by 6 bases and J by 4 bases, with 22 bases between the two germline ends. CDR3 sequence: CASSPGYRTRAYEQYF. CDR3 in DNA: TGTGCCAGCAGCCCCGGATACAGGACAAGAGCTTACGAGCAGTACTTC.

In this sample, this clone turned up a few times. The chain joins TRBV4-1 to TRBJ1-1, with 7 bases identical to TRBD1. Losses at the gene ends were 3 bases for V and 4 bases for J; bases not matched to a gene: 8. The CDR3 totals 15 residues. CDR1 and CDR2 from the germline V gene are MGHRA and YSYEKL. CDR3 sequence reads: CASSQASGGPTEAFF. The DNA of the CDR3 is TGCGCCAGCAGCCAGGCTTCAGGGGGGCCCACTGAAGCTTTCTTT.

This clone was observed a single time. The chain carries TRBV6-1 and TRBJ1-2; D unclear. The CDR3 length is 14 residues. Germline-derived CDR1 and CDR2 are MNHNS and SASEGT. The V gene lost 6 bases and the J gene lost 0 bases, with 11 bases spanning the gap. DNA of the CDR3: TGTGCCAGCAGAACAGAGACCACTAACTATGGCTACACCTTC. This translates into CASRTETTNYGYTF.

This clone has only a few counts. This sequence joins TRBV6-1 and TRBJ1-1; a weak D match, TRBD1 (6 bases). V was pared by 11 bases and J by 5 bases, with 15 bases between. Germline assignment: CDR1 MNHNS and CDR2 SASEGT. The CDR3 is 12 amino acids. CDR3 sequence reads: CAVIPGETEAFF. DNA for the CDR3: TGTGCCGTCATTCCAGGGGAAACTGAAGCTTTCTTT.

The chain recombines TRBV9 with TRBJ2-7, with 8 bases aligning to TRBD1. From germline, CDR1 is SGDLS and CDR2 YYNGEE. The J segment lost 4 bases and the V segment lost 4 bases, leaving 10 bases of the junction unmatched. This CDR3 contains 15 residues. The CDR3 DNA follows: TGTGCCAGCAGCCCAGCAGGGGGCAACTGGTACGAGCAGTACTTC. Amino acid sequence: CASSPAGGNWYEQYF.

Note on this clone: An end of the junction differs from the germline gene, which may be a read error. The chain joins TRBV7-9 to TRBJ1-6, with D perhaps matching TRBD1 (5 bases). The CDR3 extends over 12 amino acids. The germline V gene has CDR1 SEHNR and CDR2 FQNEAQ (reference sequence). The CDR3 DNA is TGTTCCAGCAGCAAGACAGATTCACCCCTCCACTTT. Encoded protein: CSSSKTDSPLHF.

This rearrangement joins TRBV6-6 to TRBJ2-5; D gene ambiguous. There are 14 residues in the CDR3. V lost 7 bases and J lost 2, with 14 bases in between. The germline V gene encodes CDR1 MNHNY and CDR2 SVGAGI (reference sequence). The CDR3 bases are TGTGCCAGCACCCTCGGGTACTCACAAGAGACCCAGTACTTC. Its translation is CASTLGYSQETQYF.

The CDR3 here is CASSFVRAIYGYTF. DNA of the CDR3: TGTGCCAGCAGTTTTGTCAGGGCGATCTATGGCTACACCTTC. The chain has TRBV28 and TRBJ1-2, with D maybe TRBD1 (5 bases). The CDR3 contains 14 residues. CDR1 is MDHEN and CDR2 is SYDVKM in the germline V gene. Trimming took 3 bases from V and 4 from J, leaving 12 bases between them.

The sample holds one count of this clone. The V gene is TRBV10-3, the J gene TRBJ2-7, with 9 bases that match TRBD1. Germline values: CDR1 ENHRY, CDR2 SYGVKD. The CDR3 is 15 residues long. With V trimmed by 6 bases and J by 5 bases, 11 bases remained unmatched. The CDR3 nucleotides are TGTGCCATCAGAGCAACCGGGACAGGGAGTAACGAGCAGTACTTC. Translating gives CAIRATGTGSNEQYF.

The chain has TRBV2 and TRBJ2-5, with TRBD2 matching 14 bases. Trimming cost V 4 bases and J 5 bases; bases outside gene matches: 3. Germline assignment: CDR1 SNHLY and CDR2 FYNNEI. This CDR3 is built from 15 residues. This chain's CDR3 is CASSGTSGGRETQYF. Written as DNA, the CDR3 is TGTGCCAGCAGTGGGACTAGCGGGGGGAGGGAGACCCAGTACTTC.

The chain combines TRBV27 with TRBJ2-1; 9 nucleotides line up with TRBD1. The germline CDR1 and CDR2 sequences are MNHEY and SMNVEV (reference sequence). V was clipped by 6 bases and J by 2 bases; unmatched bases: 5. The CDR3 sequence is 15 residues long. The DNA of the CDR3 is TGTGCCAGCAGGCTGGGACAGGGCCCCTACAATGAGCAGTTCTTC. This codes for CASRLGQGPYNEQFF.

This chain joins TRBV29-1 and TRBJ2-3, with TRBD2 matching 8 bases. Germline V gene sequence: CDR1 SQVTM, CDR2 ANQGSEA. The CDR3 is 14 residues long. V dropped 5 bases and J dropped 4; count of bases not matched to a gene: 8. The CDR3 DNA reads as TGCAGCGTTTGGGCGGGGGGAGGGGCAGATACGCAGTATTTT. This sequence encodes CSVWAGGGADTQYF.

V usage is TRBV6-1 and J usage is TRBJ2-7, with unresolved D. Germline values: CDR1 MNHNS, CDR2 SASEGT. This CDR3 spans 15 amino acids. Trimming stripped 4 bases from V and 6 bases from J, with 19 bases between. CDR3 in DNA: TGTGCCAGCAGTGTTTGGTCGGATTCGGGTGGCGAGCAGTACTTC. Amino acid sequence: CASSVWSDSGGEQYF.

This clone was seen a few times. The chain has TRBV7-2 and TRBJ1-3, with D maybe TRBD1 (6 bases). The CDR3 is made up of 15 amino acids. V was trimmed by 5 bases and J by 3 bases, leaving 14 bases between them. CDR1 is SGHTA, CDR2 FQGNSA, per germline. CDR3 bases: TGTGCCAGCAGCCTTTTCGGGGACATTGGAAACACCATATATTTT. This encodes CASSLFGDIGNTIYF.

J is TRBJ2-7 and V is TRBV7-6; D is unclear. Germline CDR1 reads SGHVS; CDR2 reads FNYEAQ. The CDR3 loop spans 15 amino acids. The V gene lost 3 bases and the J gene lost 5 bases, with 17 bases spanning the gap. This CDR3 reads CASSFLLTGRHEQYF. CDR3 nucleotide sequence: TGTGCCAGCAGCTTTTTACTGACTGGTCGGCACGAGCAGTACTTC.

The J gene is TRBJ2-5, the V gene TRBV6-6, with a possible D match to TRBD1 (6 bases). The CDR3 length is 15 residues. V dropped 1 base and J dropped 5 bases, with 14 bases sitting between them. Germline assignment: CDR1 MNHNY and CDR2 SVGAGI (reference sequence). DNA of the CDR3: TGTGCCAGCAGTTACTATCCTAGGGGGAAGGAGACCCAGTACTTC. Its translation is CASSYYPRGKETQYF.

About this clone itself: Other nucleotide sequences from this sample produce the same CDR3. The chain joins TRBV5-1 to TRBJ2-7, with 9 nucleotides matching TRBD1. CDR3 size: 14 residues. V dropped 5 bases and J dropped 4; count of bases not matched to a gene: 7. Germline loops: CDR1 SGHRS, CDR2 YFSETQ. The CDR3 is CASSSGTGTYEQYF. For the CDR3, the DNA is TGCGCCAGCAGTTCCGGGACAGGGACATACGAGCAGTACTTC.

V and J are TRBV4-1 and TRBJ2-5; 7 positions match TRBD1. The DNA matches TRBJ2-7 better at its end, which makes the J call doubtful. From germline, CDR1 is MGHRA and CDR2 YSYEKL. This CDR3 has 17 amino acids. The CDR3 protein is CASSQEVGQVFSYEQYF. The CDR3, as DNA: TGCGCCAGCAGCCAAGAGGTTGGACAGGTCTTCTCCTACGAGCAGTACTTC.

The V call is TRBV7-9, the J call TRBJ1-1; TRBD1 matches 7 bases. Looked up from germline, CDR1 is SEHNR and CDR2 is FQNEAQ (reference sequence). The CDR3 is 14 amino acids. V was clipped by 7 bases and J by 1 base; unmatched bases: 6. CDR3 nucleotide sequence: TGTGCCAGCATAAGGGGACAGTGGAACACTGAAGCTTTCTTT. This sequence encodes CASIRGQWNTEAFF.

V usage is TRBV18 and J usage is TRBJ2-7, with a possible D match to TRBD1 (5 bases). The CDR3 extends over 14 amino acids. From germline, CDR1 is KGHSH and CDR2 LQKENI. The V end was cut by 1 base, the J end by 2 bases, with 9 bases between. In DNA, the CDR3 is TGTGCCAGCTCACCACAGGGGATAGCCTACGAGCAGTACTTC. Encoded protein: CASSPQGIAYEQYF.

This clone was seen just once. The chain uses TRBV6-5 and TRBJ1-2; perhaps TRBD1 as D (6 bases). V lost 6 bases and J 6 bases, leaving 17 bases between the germline ends. The CDR3 length is 14 residues. Germline CDR1 MNHEY, CDR2 SVGAGI. This chain's CDR3 is CASSPTGREDGYTF. The CDR3 DNA reads as TGTGCCAGCAGCCCAACAGGGCGCGAGGATGGCTACACCTTC.

The rearrangement uses TRBV13 and TRBJ1-1; D is possibly TRBD1 (5 bases). Per the germline V gene, CDR1 is PRHDT and CDR2 is FYEKMQ (reference sequence). The CDR3 runs to 11 residues. V was cut by 5 bases and J by 5 bases, with 6 bases left in between. The DNA of the CDR3 is TGTGCCAGCAGCGGGGGGACTGAAGCTTTCTTT. Translation: CASSGGTEAFF. Complete variable domain (other parts from reference TRBV13 and TRBJ1-1): AAGVIQSPRHLIKEKRETATLKCYPIPRHDTVYWYQQGPGQDPQFLISFYEKMQSDKGSIPDRFSAQQFSDYHSELNMSSLELGDSALYFCASSGGTEAFFGQGTRLTVV.

This clone is a singleton in its sample. The V and J genes are TRBV5-1 and TRBJ2-3; 8 bases are a match to TRBD2. Trimming removed 0 bases from V and 1 base from J; junction bases left unmatched: 4. Germline lookup yields CDR1 SGHRS and CDR2 YFSETQ. This CDR3 has 16 residues. CDR3 sequence: CASSLEAGGRTDTQYF. In DNA form, the CDR3 reads TGCGCCAGCAGCTTGGAGGCGGGGGGCCGCACAGATACGCAGTATTTT.